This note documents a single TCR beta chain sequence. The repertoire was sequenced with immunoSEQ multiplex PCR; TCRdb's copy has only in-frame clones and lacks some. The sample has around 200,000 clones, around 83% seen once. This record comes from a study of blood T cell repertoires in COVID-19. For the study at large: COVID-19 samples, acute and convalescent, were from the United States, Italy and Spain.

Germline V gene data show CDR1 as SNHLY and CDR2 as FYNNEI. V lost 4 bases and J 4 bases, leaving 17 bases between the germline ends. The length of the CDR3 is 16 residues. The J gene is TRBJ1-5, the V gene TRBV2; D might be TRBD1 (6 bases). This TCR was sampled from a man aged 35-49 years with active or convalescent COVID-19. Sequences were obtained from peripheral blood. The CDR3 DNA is TGTGCCAGCAGTGGAGGGGGGGAAGCTGTTAATCAGCCCCAGCATTTT. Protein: CASSGGGEAVNQPQHF.